This is a list of T cell receptor beta chains from one sample in a study of blood T cell repertoires in COVID-19. Assay: immunoSEQ multiplex PCR; the TCRdb copy retains only in-frame clones and omits some. The data hold 80,000 or so clones, with about four fifths observed a single time. Sequenced sample: peripheral blood. These receptors were obtained from a human donor in a cohort sampled during active COVID-19. CDR3s include the opening cysteine and the closing phenylalanine or tryptophan. Fields, in order: D gene, V gene, clone size, J gene, CDR3 protein, CDR3 DNA. The D gene is left open where the match is weak. Clone size is stated in some rows and not others, as once, few, many or a class when expanded.

NA	TRBV5-4	NA	TRBJ2-2	CASSDRRSTGELFF	TGTGCCAGCAGCGACCGGCGGTCCACCGGGGAGCTGTTTTTT
TRBD2	TRBV27	NA	TRBJ2-3	CASSLGTSAYVQDTQYF	TGTGCCAGCAGTTTGGGGACTAGCGCATATGTACAAGATACGCAGTATTTT
TRBD2	TRBV19	once	TRBJ2-4	CASSVTSGGKENIQYF	TGTGCCAGTAGTGTGACTAGCGGGGGGAAAGAAAACATTCAGTACTTC
TRBD1	TRBV19	NA	TRBJ2-7	CASSQWTGTAYEQYF	TGTGCCAGTAGCCAATGGACCGGGACAGCGTACGAGCAGTACTTC
NA	TRBV6-1	NA	TRBJ2-3	CASSEFSSTDTQYF	TGTGCCAGCAGTGAATTTAGCAGCACAGATACGCAGTATTTT
NA	TRBV6-6	NA	TRBJ1-4	CASSYSRGGHEKLFF	TGTGCCAGCAGTTACTCGCGGGGGGGACATGAAAAACTGTTTTTT
NA	TRBV14	NA	TRBJ2-1	CASSQYGGLYNEQFF	TGTGCCAGCAGCCAATACGGAGGATTGTACAATGAGCAGTTCTTC
NA	TRBV5-1	NA	TRBJ2-5	CASSLGGAETQYF	TGCGCCAGCAGCTTGGGCGGGGCCGAGACCCAGTACTTC
NA	TRBV11-2	NA	TRBJ1-1	CASSSGGGFTEAFF	TGTGCCAGCAGCTCCGGGGGGGGGTTTACTGAAGCTTTCTTT
TRBD1	TRBV6-5	NA	TRBJ1-2	CASEVDRVNYGYTF	TGTGCCAGCGAAGTGGACAGGGTCAACTATGGCTACACCTTC
NA	TRBV7-3	once	TRBJ2-2	CASSLGGRNTGELFF	TGTGCCAGCAGCTTGGGGGGGCGAAACACCGGGGAGCTGTTTTTT
NA	TRBV5-1	NA	TRBJ2-7	CASSRTEQGPSEQYF	TGCGCCAGCAGCCGAACCGAACAGGGCCCAAGCGAGCAGTACTTC
TRBD1	TRBV18	NA	TRBJ1-2	CASSPPGQGSYGYTF	TGTGCCAGCTCACCTCCGGGACAGGGGTCTTATGGCTACACCTTC
NA	TRBV7-2	NA	TRBJ1-5	CASSLGGRGGGQPQHF	TGTGCCAGCAGCTTAGGAGGCCGGGGGGGCGGGCAGCCCCAGCATTTT
NA	TRBV5-1	NA	TRBJ1-5	CASSLDGRNQPQHF	TGCGCCAGCAGCTTGGATGGGAGGAATCAGCCCCAGCATTTT
NA	TRBV28	NA	TRBJ2-7	CASSLGPTNAYEQYF	TGTGCCAGCAGTTTAGGTCCAACTAATGCCTACGAGCAGTACTTC
TRBD1	TRBV2	NA	TRBJ1-1	CASNERTGRITEAFF	TGTGCCAGCAACGAGAGGACAGGGCGGATCACTGAAGCTTTCTTT
TRBD2	TRBV6-5	once	TRBJ2-1	CASRLAGASLEQFF	TGTGCCAGCAGGTTAGCGGGGGCCTCGTTAGAGCAGTTCTTC
TRBD1	TRBV6-5	NA	TRBJ1-3	CASSYGTGMGGNTIYF	TGTGCCAGCAGTTACGGGACAGGGATGGGTGGAAACACCATATATTTT
TRBD1	TRBV28	once	TRBJ2-4	CASYPGQGKNIQYF	TGTGCCAGTTACCCGGGACAGGGGAAAAACATTCAGTACTTC
TRBD2	TRBV7-9	NA	TRBJ2-3	CASSTLTTSGARDTQYF	TGTGCCAGCAGCACCCTGACGACTAGCGGGGCTAGAGATACGCAGTATTTT
NA	TRBV3-1/TRBV3-2	NA	TRBJ2-4	CASSQNRAGIQYF	TGTGCCAGCAGCCAAAACAGGGCCGGCATTCAGTACTTC
NA	TRBV5-1	NA	TRBJ1-3	CASSLDWSSGNTIYF	TGCGCCAGCAGCTTGGATTGGAGCTCTGGAAACACCATATATTTT
NA	TRBV24-1	once	TRBJ1-5	CATGAFSNQPQHF	TGTGCCACCGGGGCCTTTAGCAATCAGCCCCAGCATTTT
NA	TRBV4-1	NA	TRBJ2-7	CASSQSGGSYEQYF	TGCGCCAGCAGCCAGTCAGGTGGGTCCTACGAGCAGTACTTC
NA	TRBV9	few	TRBJ1-6	CASSPRGAAGSPLHF	TGTGCCAGCAGTCCAAGGGGCGCGGCCGGATCACCCCTCCACTTT
TRBD1	TRBV2	NA	TRBJ1-2	CASRDRGHYGYTF	TGTGCCAGTCGGGACAGGGGCCACTATGGCTACACCTTC
NA	TRBV15	NA	TRBJ1-1	CATSRSLGVGTEAFF	TGTGCCACCAGCAGATCCCTCGGGGTTGGCACTGAAGCTTTCTTT
NA	TRBV12-3/TRBV12-4	few	TRBJ2-7	CASSLGGSGYF	TGTGCCAGCAGTTTGGGGGGTTCTGGGTACTTC